This T cell receptor beta chain appears in the sequencing data of a study of cytotoxic CD8 clonotypes in ibrutinib-treated CLL. In the study overall: Outcomes included 25 or so partial and 2 complete responses; after median 68 months, approximately 14 stayed remitted and about twelve progressed. Study results and limitations: Before falling back toward baseline at progression, clonality had risen at the time of ibrutinib response. The times at which samples were taken varied between sustained-remission and progressing patients.

Looked up from germline, CDR1 is MDHEN and CDR2 is SYDVKM. The CDR3 sequence is 13 residues long. With 7 bases removed from V and 6 bases from J, the gap between germline ends came to 14 bases. In the case of this clone: Its specificity is unknown.

TCRdb's copy holds only in-frame clones and misses some; the assay was immunoSEQ multiplex PCR. The sample carries over 70,000 clones, around 83% recorded once. The material sequenced was PBMCs, taken before ibrutinib treatment. This sequence joins TRBV28 and TRBJ2-3; D gene uncertain. This receptor was obtained from a human donor with chronic lymphocytic leukemia. The chain's CDR3 is CASTLDITDTQYF. The CDR3 coding sequence is TGTGCCAGCACCCTTGATATAACGGATACGCAGTATTTT.